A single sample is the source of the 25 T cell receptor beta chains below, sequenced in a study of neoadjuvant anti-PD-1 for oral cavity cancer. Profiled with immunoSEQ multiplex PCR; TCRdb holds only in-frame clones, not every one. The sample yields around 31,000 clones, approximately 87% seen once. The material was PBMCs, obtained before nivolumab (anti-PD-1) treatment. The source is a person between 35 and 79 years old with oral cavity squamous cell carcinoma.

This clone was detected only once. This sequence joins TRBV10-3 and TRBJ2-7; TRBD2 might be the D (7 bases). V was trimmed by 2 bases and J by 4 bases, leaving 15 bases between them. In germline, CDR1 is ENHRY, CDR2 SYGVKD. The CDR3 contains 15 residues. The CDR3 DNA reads TGTGCCATCAGTGAGACGGGGGGCGCGGGTTACGAGCAGTACTTC. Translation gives CAISETGGAGYEQYF.

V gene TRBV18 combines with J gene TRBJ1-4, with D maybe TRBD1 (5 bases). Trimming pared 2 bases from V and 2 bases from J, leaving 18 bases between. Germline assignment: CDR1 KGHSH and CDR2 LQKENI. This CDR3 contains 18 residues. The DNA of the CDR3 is TGTGCCAGCTCACCAAATTCCGGGACCCGTTTGACTAATGAAAAACTGTTTTTT. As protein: CASSPNSGTRLTNEKLFF.

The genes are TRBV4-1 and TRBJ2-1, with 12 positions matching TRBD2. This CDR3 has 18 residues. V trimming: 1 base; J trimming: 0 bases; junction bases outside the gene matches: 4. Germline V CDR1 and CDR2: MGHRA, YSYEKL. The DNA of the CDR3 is TGCGCCAGCAGCCAAGGACTAGCGGGGGTGGTCTCCTACAATGAGCAGTTCTTC. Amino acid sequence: CASSQGLAGVVSYNEQFF.

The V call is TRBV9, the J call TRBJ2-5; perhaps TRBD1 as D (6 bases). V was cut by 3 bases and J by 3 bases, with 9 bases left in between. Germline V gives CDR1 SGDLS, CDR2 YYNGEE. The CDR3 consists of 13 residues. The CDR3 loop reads CASSGWTEETQYF. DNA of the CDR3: TGTGCCAGCAGCGGTTGGACAGAAGAGACCCAGTACTTC.

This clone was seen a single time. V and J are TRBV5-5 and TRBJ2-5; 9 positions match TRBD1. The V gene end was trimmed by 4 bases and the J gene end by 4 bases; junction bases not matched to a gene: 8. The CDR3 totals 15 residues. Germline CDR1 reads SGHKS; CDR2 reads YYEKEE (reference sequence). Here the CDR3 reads CASSLILTGGETQYF. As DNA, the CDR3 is TGTGCCAGCAGCCTGATACTGACAGGGGGAGAGACCCAGTACTTC.

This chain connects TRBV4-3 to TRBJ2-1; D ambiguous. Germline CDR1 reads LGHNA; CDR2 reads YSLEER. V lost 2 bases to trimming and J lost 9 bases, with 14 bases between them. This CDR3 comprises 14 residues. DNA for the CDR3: TGCGCCAGCAGCCAATCCTCCTTCTGGGGTGAGCAGTTCTTC. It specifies CASSQSSFWGEQFF.

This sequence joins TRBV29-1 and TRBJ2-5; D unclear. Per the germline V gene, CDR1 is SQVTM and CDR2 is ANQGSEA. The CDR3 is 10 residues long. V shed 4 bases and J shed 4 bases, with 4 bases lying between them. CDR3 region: CSVVSETQYF. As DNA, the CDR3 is TGCAGCGTTGTCTCAGAGACCCAGTACTTC.

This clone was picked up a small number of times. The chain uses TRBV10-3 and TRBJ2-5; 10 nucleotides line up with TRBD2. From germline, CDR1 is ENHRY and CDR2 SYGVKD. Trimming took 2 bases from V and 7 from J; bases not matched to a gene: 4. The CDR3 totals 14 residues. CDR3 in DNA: TGTGCCATCAGTGAGGGACTAGCGGAGGGGACCCAGTACTTC. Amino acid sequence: CAISEGLAEGTQYF.

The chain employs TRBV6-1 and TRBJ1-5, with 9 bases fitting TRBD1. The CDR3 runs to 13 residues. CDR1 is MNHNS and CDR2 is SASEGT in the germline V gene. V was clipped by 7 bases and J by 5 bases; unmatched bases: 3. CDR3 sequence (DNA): TGTGCCAGCAACGGACAGGGGCATCAGCCCCAGCATTTT. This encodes CASNGQGHQPQHF.

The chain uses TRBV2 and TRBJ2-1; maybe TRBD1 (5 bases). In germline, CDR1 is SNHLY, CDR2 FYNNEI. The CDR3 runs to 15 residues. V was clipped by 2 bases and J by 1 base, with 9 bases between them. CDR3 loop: CASSERQWSYNEQFF. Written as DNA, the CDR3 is TGTGCCAGCAGTGAAAGACAGTGGTCCTACAATGAGCAGTTCTTC. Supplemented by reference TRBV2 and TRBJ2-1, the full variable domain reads EPEVTQTPSHQVTQMGQEVILRCVPISNHLYFYWYRQILGQKVEFLVSFYNNEISEKSEIFDDQFSVERPDGSNFTLKIRSTKLEDSAMYFCASSERQWSYNEQFFGPGTRLTVL.

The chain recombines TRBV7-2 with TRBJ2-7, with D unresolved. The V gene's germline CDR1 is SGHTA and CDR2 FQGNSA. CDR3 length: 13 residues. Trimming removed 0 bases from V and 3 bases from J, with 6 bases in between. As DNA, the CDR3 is TGTGCCAGCAGCTTAGCCCAACGCTACGAGCAGTACTTC. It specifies CASSLAQRYEQYF.

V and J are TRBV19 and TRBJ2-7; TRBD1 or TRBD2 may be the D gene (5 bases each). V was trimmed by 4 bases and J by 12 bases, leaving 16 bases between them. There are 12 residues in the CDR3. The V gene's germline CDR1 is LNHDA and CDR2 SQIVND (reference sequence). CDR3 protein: CASSRGYQIRYF. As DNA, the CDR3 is TGTGCCAGTAGTAGGGGGTACCAGATTCGGTACTTC.

CDR3 in DNA: TGTGCCAGCAGTATCGGGACTAGCGGGGGGCGGGGCACAGATACGCAGTATTTT. It codes for CASSIGTSGGRGTDTQYF. V and J are TRBV2 and TRBJ2-3; 15 positions match TRBD2. After removal of 5 bases from V and 1 base from J, the junction contained 7 bases not matched to a gene. Germline V gives CDR1 SNHLY, CDR2 FYNNEI. The CDR3 sequence is 18 residues long.

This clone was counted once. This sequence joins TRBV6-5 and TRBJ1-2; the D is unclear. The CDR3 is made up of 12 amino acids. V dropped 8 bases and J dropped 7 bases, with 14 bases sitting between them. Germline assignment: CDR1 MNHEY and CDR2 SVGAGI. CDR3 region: CASRRWVGGYTF. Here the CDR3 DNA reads TGTGCCAGCCGACGGTGGGTCGGTGGCTACACCTTC.

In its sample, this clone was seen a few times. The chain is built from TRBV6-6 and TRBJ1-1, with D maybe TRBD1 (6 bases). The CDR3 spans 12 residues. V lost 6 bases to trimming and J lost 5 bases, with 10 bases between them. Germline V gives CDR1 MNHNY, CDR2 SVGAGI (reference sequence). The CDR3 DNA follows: TGTGCCAGCAGCTTTCAGGGGACTGAAGCTTTCTTT. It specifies CASSFQGTEAFF.

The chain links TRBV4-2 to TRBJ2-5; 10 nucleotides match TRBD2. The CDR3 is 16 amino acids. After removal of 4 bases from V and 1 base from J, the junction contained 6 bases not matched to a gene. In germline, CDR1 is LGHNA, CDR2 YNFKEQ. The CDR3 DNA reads TGTGCCAGCAGCCCCGAGCGGGGGGGGATCCAAGAGACCCAGTACTTC. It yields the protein CASSPERGGIQETQYF.

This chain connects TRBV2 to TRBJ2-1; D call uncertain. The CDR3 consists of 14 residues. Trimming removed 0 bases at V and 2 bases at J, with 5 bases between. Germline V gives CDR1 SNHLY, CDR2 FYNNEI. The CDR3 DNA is TGTGCCAGCAGTGAAGCCAGAACCTACAATGAGCAGTTCTTC. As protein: CASSEARTYNEQFF.

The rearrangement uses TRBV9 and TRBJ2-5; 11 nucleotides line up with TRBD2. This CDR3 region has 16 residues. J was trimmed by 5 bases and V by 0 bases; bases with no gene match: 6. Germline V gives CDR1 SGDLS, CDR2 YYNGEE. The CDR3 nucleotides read TGTGCCAGCAGCGTAGATACTAGCGGGGGAGGGGAGACCCAGTACTTC. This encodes CASSVDTSGGGETQYF.

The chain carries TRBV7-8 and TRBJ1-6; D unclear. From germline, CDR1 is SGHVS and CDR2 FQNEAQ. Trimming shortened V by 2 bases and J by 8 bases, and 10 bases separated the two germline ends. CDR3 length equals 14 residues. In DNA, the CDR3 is TGTGCCAGCAGCTTAAGTGGGTTATATTCACCCCTCCACTTT. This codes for CASSLSGLYSPLHF.

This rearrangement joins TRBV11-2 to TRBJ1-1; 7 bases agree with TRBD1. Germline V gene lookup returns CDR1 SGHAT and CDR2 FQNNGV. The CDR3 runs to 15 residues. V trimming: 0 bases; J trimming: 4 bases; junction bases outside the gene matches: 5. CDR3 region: CASSLEIQGSTEAFF. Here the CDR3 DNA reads TGTGCCAGCAGCTTAGAAATACAGGGGAGCACTGAAGCTTTCTTT.

The CDR3 nucleotides read TGTGCCAGCAGTGAGCAGGGTTTGAACACTGAAGCTTTCTTT. Translated, it gives CASSEQGLNTEAFF. The chain has TRBV2 and TRBJ1-1; D is perhaps TRBD1 (5 bases). In germline, CDR1 is SNHLY, CDR2 FYNNEI. Trimming removed 3 bases at V and 0 bases at J, with 8 bases between. CDR3 size: 14 residues.

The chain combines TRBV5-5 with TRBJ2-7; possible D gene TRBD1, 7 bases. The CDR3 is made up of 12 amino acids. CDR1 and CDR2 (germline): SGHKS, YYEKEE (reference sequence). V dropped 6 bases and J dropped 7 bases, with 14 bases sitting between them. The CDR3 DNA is TGTGCCAGCACCCAGGGGGGAAGGGAGCAGTACTTC. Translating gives CASTQGGREQYF.

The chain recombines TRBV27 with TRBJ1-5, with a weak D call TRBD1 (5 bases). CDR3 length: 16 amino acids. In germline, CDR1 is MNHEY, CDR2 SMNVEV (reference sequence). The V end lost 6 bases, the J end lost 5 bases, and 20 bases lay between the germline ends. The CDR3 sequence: CASRGEKAGYDQPQHF. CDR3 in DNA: TGTGCCAGCAGGGGTGAGAAAGCAGGGTACGATCAGCCCCAGCATTTT.

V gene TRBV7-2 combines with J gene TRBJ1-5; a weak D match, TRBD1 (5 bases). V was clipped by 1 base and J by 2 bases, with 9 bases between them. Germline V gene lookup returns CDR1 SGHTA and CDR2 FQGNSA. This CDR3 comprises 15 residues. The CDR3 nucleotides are TGTGCCAGCAGCTTAGTGGGAGGGGGCAATCAGCCCCAGCATTTT. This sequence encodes CASSLVGGGNQPQHF.

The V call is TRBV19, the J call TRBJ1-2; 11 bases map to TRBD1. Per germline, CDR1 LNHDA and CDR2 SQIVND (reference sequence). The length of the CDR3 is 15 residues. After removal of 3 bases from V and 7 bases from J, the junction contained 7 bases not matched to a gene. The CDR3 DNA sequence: TGTGCCAGTAGTATCGGACAGGGGGCTCTCTTTGGCTACACCTTC. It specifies CASSIGQGALFGYTF.